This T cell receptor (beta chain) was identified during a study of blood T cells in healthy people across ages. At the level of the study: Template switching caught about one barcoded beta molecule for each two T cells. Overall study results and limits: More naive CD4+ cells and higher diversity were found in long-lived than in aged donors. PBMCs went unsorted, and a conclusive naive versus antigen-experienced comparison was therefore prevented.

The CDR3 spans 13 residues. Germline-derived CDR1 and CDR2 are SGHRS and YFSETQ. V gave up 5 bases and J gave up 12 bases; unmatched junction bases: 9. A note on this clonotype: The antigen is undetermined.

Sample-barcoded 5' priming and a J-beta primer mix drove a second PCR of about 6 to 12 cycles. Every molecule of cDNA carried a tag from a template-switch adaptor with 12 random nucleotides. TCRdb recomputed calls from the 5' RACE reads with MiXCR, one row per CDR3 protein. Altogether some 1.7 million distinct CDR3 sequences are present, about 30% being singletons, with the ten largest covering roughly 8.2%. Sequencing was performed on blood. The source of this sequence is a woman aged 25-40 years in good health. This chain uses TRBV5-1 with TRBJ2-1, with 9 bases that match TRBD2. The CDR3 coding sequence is TGCGCCAGCAGTGATAGCGGGAGTAGGTTGCAGTTCTTC. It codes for CASSDSGSRLQFF.